A single sample is the source of the 17 T cell receptor beta chains below, sequenced in a study of T cell repertoires in cytomegalovirus infection. These receptors' targets are unknown. TCRdb re-derived calls from the reads in MiXCR, one entry per CDR3 protein. Of about 500,000 distinct CDR3 sequences in the sample, around 35% are singletons; the top ten hold about a sixth. The sample in question was cultured PBMCs, obtained from culture after CMV antigen stimulation. Every receptor here comes from a human donor in good health (CMV status not recorded). Some clones in this sample may be carry-over from other donors' samples.

The CDR3 reads CATSRDKWVSYNEQFF. The DNA of the CDR3 is TGTGCCACCAGCAGAGATAAATGGGTCTCCTACAATGAGCAGTTCTTC. The V call is TRBV15, the J call TRBJ2-1; D not resolved. The CDR3 extends over 16 amino acids. Germline V gene sequence: CDR1 LNHNV, CDR2 YYDKDF (reference sequence). V dropped 0 bases and J dropped 0 bases, with 9 bases sitting between them.

The V call is TRBV19, the J call TRBJ1-6; TRBD1 might be the D (6 bases). V was trimmed by 3 bases and J by 7 bases, leaving 10 bases between them. The CDR3 runs to 14 residues. Germline V gene sequence: CDR1 LNHDA, CDR2 SQIVND (reference sequence). CDR3 amino acids: CASSIRTENSPLHF. CDR3 in DNA: TGTGCCAGTAGTATCCGGACAGAGAATTCACCCCTCCACTTT.

This clonotype has more than one count but fewer than ten. V gene TRBV12-3 or TRBV12-4 combines with J gene TRBJ2-2; 8 bases are a match to TRBD1. The junction had 9 bases not matched to a gene; V was cut back by 6 bases and J by 6 bases. The CDR3 loop spans 15 amino acids. The CDR3 protein is CASRLGTGPAGELFF. The CDR3 region has the DNA TGTGCCAGCAGGCTCGGGACAGGTCCTGCCGGGGAGCTGTTTTTT.

The chain combines TRBV19 with TRBJ1-5; no firm D call. The V gene lost 3 bases and the J gene lost 2 bases, with 8 bases spanning the gap. The CDR3 consists of 14 residues. The germline V gene encodes CDR1 LNHDA and CDR2 SQIVND (reference sequence). The DNA of the CDR3 is TGTGCCAGTAGTATCCAGAGGGGCAATCAGCCCCAGCATTTT. It encodes CASSIQRGNQPQHF.

CDR3 bases: TGCAGTGCCCCCCGGGACTTGAACACTGAAGCTTTCTTT. Translation: CSAPRDLNTEAFF. The rearrangement uses TRBV20-1 and TRBJ1-1; TRBD1 is a possible D gene (5 bases). Germline V gene lookup returns CDR1 DFQATT and CDR2 SNEGSKA (reference sequence). Deletions cut 6 bases from V and 0 bases from J, with 11 bases between. The CDR3 is 13 amino acids.

This clonotype has at least ten counts. The chain carries TRBV7-8 and TRBJ2-3, with 9 bases identical to TRBD1. The germline V gene has CDR1 SGHVS and CDR2 FQNEAQ. The J segment lost 0 bases and the V segment lost 2 bases, leaving 18 bases of the junction unmatched. This CDR3 contains 21 residues. The CDR3 DNA is TGTGCCAGCAGCTTACCCAGGGGACAGGGCATTCCCCTTCTTAGCACAGATACGCAGTATTTT. Its translation: CASSLPRGQGIPLLSTDTQYF. Full variable domain (remainder filled in from reference TRBV7-8 and TRBJ2-3): GAGVSQSPRYKVAKRGQDVALRCDPISGHVSLFWYQQALGQGPEFLTYFQNEAQLDKSGLPSDRFFAERPEGSVSTLKIQRTQQEDSAVYLCASSLPRGQGIPLLSTDTQYFGPGTRLTVL.

This clonotype was observed a few times. The CDR3 DNA sequence: TGTGCCAGCAGCTTTGCGGGCGGGGAAGAGACCCAGTACTTC. This codes for CASSFAGGEETQYF. This rearrangement joins TRBV7-2 to TRBJ2-5; D possibly corresponds to TRBD2 (6 bases). Per the germline V gene, CDR1 is SGHTA and CDR2 is FQGNSA. The CDR3 is 14 amino acids. Trimming stripped 3 bases from V and 3 bases from J, with 11 bases between.

This chain uses TRBV19 with TRBJ2-1; 9 nucleotides align to TRBD1. Germline CDR1 reads LNHDA; CDR2 reads SQIVND (reference sequence). The CDR3 sequence is 16 residues long. J gave up 5 bases and V 7 bases, and 12 bases lay outside the gene matches. CDR3 loop: CASTIGTGRANNEQFF. DNA for the CDR3: TGTGCCAGTACCATCGGGACAGGGAGGGCCAACAATGAGCAGTTCTTC. Combining the CDR3 with reference TRBV19 and TRBJ2-1 gives the whole variable domain DGGITQSPKYLFRKEGQNVTLSCEQNLNHDAMYWYRQDPGQGLRLIYYSQIVNDFQKGDIAEGYSVSREKKESFPLTVTSAQKNPTAFYLCASTIGTGRANNEQFFGPGTRLTVL.

This clonotype was observed a handful of times. The gene calls are TRBV18 and TRBJ1-3; D unclear. The CDR3 covers 17 residues. The V gene lost 3 bases and the J gene lost 0 bases, with 15 bases spanning the gap. Germline loops: CDR1 KGHSH, CDR2 LQKENI. The CDR3 protein is CASSPLSLLDSGNTIYF. DNA for the CDR3: TGTGCCAGCTCACCCCTTAGTTTACTAGACTCTGGAAACACCATATATTTT. Full variable domain (rest looked up from reference TRBV18 and TRBJ1-3): NAGVMQNPRHLVRRRGQEARLRCSPMKGHSHVYWYRQLPEEGLKFMVYLQKENIIDESGMPKERFSAEFPKEGPSILRIQQVVRGDSAAYFCASSPLSLLDSGNTIYFGEGSWLTVV.

The chain employs TRBV7-2 and TRBJ2-1; 12 bases match TRBD2. V lost 5 bases and J lost 3; bases outside the gene matches: 8. This CDR3 comprises 17 residues. Germline assignment: CDR1 SGHTA and CDR2 FQGNSA. This CDR3 is CASSQDLAGGFYNEQFF. CDR3 coding DNA: TGTGCCAGCAGCCAAGATCTAGCGGGAGGGTTCTACAATGAGCAGTTCTTC. Full variable domain (rest looked up from reference TRBV7-2 and TRBJ2-1): GAGVSQSPSNKVTEKGKDVELRCDPISGHTALYWYRQSLGQGLEFLIYFQGNSAPDKSGLPSDRFSAERTGGSVSTLTIQRTQQEDSAVYLCASSQDLAGGFYNEQFFGPGTRLTVL.

This clonotype was counted between two and nine times. The chain joins TRBV7-2 to TRBJ1-5; TRBD1 agrees at 7 bases. The CDR3 sequence is 15 residues long. Per germline, CDR1 SGHTA and CDR2 FQGNSA. With V trimmed by 5 bases and J by 2 bases, 6 bases remained unmatched. CDR3 sequence (DNA): TGTGCCAGCAGCCAGGGGGGGGGTGGCAATCAGCCCCAGCATTTT. Translation: CASSQGGGGNQPQHF.

This chain links TRBV6-1 with TRBJ2-1, with D possibly TRBD2 on 5 matching bases. Trimming cost V 3 bases and J 2 bases, with 14 bases left between them. The CDR3 has 16 amino acids. Germline assignment: CDR1 MNHNS and CDR2 SASEGT. DNA of the CDR3: TGTGCCAGCAGTGAGGGAGCCGGGAAAGCCTACAATGAGCAGTTCTTC. This encodes CASSEGAGKAYNEQFF.

This rearrangement joins TRBV7-6 to TRBJ2-1; no clear D gene. Trimming stripped 4 bases from V and 0 bases from J, with 13 bases between. CDR1 is SGHVS, CDR2 FNYEAQ, per germline. The CDR3 contains 16 residues. The CDR3 loop reads CASSSPTLSSYNEQFF. The CDR3 DNA follows: TGTGCCAGCAGCTCACCGACTCTAAGCTCCTACAATGAGCAGTTCTTC.

The J gene is TRBJ1-1, the V gene TRBV10-3; tentatively, D is TRBD1 (5 bases). CDR1 and CDR2 (germline): ENHRY, SYGVKD. V was pared by 7 bases and J by 4 bases, with 16 bases between. The CDR3 sequence is 14 residues long. The CDR3 DNA follows: TGTGCCATCAAGAGTAGCAGGGATGCCACTGAAGCTTTCTTT. It specifies CAIKSSRDATEAFF.

The J gene is TRBJ2-1, the V gene TRBV7-8; 7 bases fit TRBD2. Germline loops: CDR1 SGHVS, CDR2 FQNEAQ. J was trimmed by 2 bases and V by 6 bases; bases with no gene match: 4. The CDR3 spans 14 residues. The CDR3 nucleotides read TGTGCCAGCAGAGCGGGAAGGCCCTACAATGAGCAGTTCTTC. Its translation: CASRAGRPYNEQFF.

This clonotype was observed a handful of times. J is TRBJ2-5 and V is TRBV7-2; weak D call: TRBD2 (5 bases). This CDR3 is built from 13 residues. Trimming took 8 bases from V and 4 from J, leaving 14 bases between them. Germline CDR1 and CDR2: SGHTA and FQGNSA. The CDR3 bases are TGTGCCAGCTCACAGAGGGTGGGAGAGACCCAGTACTTC. This encodes CASSQRVGETQYF.

There are a few counts of this clonotype. The chain recombines TRBV7-2 with TRBJ2-7; D is unclear. Between the trimmed V and J ends, which lost 5 bases and 6 bases, there was a span of 8 bases. CDR1 SGHTA and CDR2 FQGNSA come from the germline V gene. This CDR3 has 11 amino acids. This CDR3 is CASSPQGEQYF. The CDR3 nucleotides are TGTGCCAGCAGCCCCCAAGGCGAGCAGTACTTC.